This T cell receptor beta chain was found in a study of Ad26.COV2.S vaccination and SARS-CoV-2 variants. Study outcomes and limitations: Those who received vaccine or placebo ended up with similar non-spike TCR breadth. Substantial breadth in spike-specific CD8+ and CD4+ T cell responses was reportedly seen after vaccination. Possible underestimation of total T cell responses by the TCR breadth and depth analyses was noted.

A remark on this clone: No antigen is known for it.

The treatment: roughly 20 received Ad26.COV2.S at low or high dose, single or two shots; about 5 received placebo; per-sample allocation not given. Collection of samples fell on day 63 after the first vaccine or placebo injection. The donor's status was that of an adult aged 18-55 years in Boston. The CDR3 consists of 15 residues. Germline loops: CDR1 SGHTA, CDR2 FQGNSA. The V gene lost 3 bases and the J gene lost 4 bases, with 14 bases spanning the gap. This table comes from immunoSEQ multiplex PCR, and its TCRdb copy is limited to in-frame clones, with some not included. The sample yields over 200,000 clones, roughly 90% seen once.

The V gene is TRBV7-2, the J gene TRBJ2-3, with D possibly matching TRBD1 (6 bases). The sample consisted of peripheral blood, taken in a trial of Ad26.COV2.S vaccine versus placebo. The sequence derives from a person aged 18-65 years who received the Ad26.COV2.S COVID-19 vaccine or a placebo. CDR3 region: CASSLMGAVADTQYF. DNA of the CDR3: TGTGCCAGCAGCTTGATGGGGGCCGTGGCAGATACGCAGTATTTT.